Following are 9 T cell receptor beta chains from one sample sequenced in a study of blood T cell repertoires in COVID-19. TCRdb's copy holds only in-frame clones and misses some; the assay was immunoSEQ multiplex PCR. The table includes roughly 320,000 clones, roughly 90% detected once. Sequenced sample: peripheral blood. These receptors all stem from a woman aged 25 to 39 with COVID-19, enrolled during active disease.

This clone was seen only once. CDR3 in DNA: TGTGCCAGCAGTTTATCGGCCAACAATGAGCAGTTCTTC. Residues: CASSLSANNEQFF. V is TRBV27 and J is TRBJ2-1; D gene ambiguous. Germline assignment: CDR1 MNHEY and CDR2 SMNVEV (reference sequence). This CDR3 comprises 13 residues. V was pared by 0 bases and J by 5 bases, with 5 bases between.

The chain combines TRBV2 with TRBJ2-5; 11 bases fit TRBD2. The trim removed 8 bases at V and 4 bases at J, leaving 12 bases unmatched. In germline, CDR1 is SNHLY, CDR2 FYNNEI. The CDR3 is 16 amino acids. The CDR3 is CASGFASGGIGETQYF. In DNA, the CDR3 is TGTGCCAGCGGATTCGCTAGCGGGGGGATTGGAGAGACCCAGTACTTC.

The chain joins TRBV6-2 or TRBV6-3 to TRBJ1-1, with D uncertain. Per germline, CDR1 MNHEY and CDR2 SVGEGT. The CDR3 loop spans 15 amino acids. V shed 5 bases and J shed 4 bases, with 17 bases lying between them. The CDR3 here is CASSATHVGGTEAFF. The CDR3 DNA reads TGTGCCAGCAGTGCCACCCATGTTGGCGGCACTGAAGCTTTCTTT.

The chain links TRBV2 to TRBJ1-5; D gene ambiguous. Germline-derived CDR1 and CDR2 are SNHLY and FYNNEI. The CDR3 runs 15 residues. V shed 2 bases and J shed 2 bases, with 10 bases lying between them. This chain's CDR3 is CASSERGIGNQPQHF. The CDR3 nucleotides read TGTGCCAGCAGTGAACGAGGGATCGGCAATCAGCCCCAGCATTTT.

This clone was observed once. The rearrangement uses TRBV30 and TRBJ1-1; D is possibly TRBD1 (6 bases). CDR1 GTSNPN and CDR2 SVGIG come from the germline V gene (reference sequence). The CDR3 consists of 15 residues. The V gene lost 1 base and the J gene lost 1 base, with 13 bases spanning the gap. The CDR3 sequence: CAWSGLMGANTEAFF. The CDR3, as DNA: TGTGCCTGGAGTGGCCTGATGGGGGCGAACACTGAAGCTTTCTTT. Together with reference TRBV30 and TRBJ1-1, the CDR3 gives the full variable domain: SQTIHQWPATLVQPVGSPLSLECTVEGTSNPNLYWYRQAAGRGLQLLFYSVGIGQISSEVPQNLSASRPQDRQFILSSKKLLLSDSGFYLCAWSGLMGANTEAFFGQGTRLTVV.

This sequence joins TRBV4-1 and TRBJ2-1, with 10 bases lining up with TRBD2. This CDR3 comprises 19 residues. The germline gives CDR1 MGHRA, CDR2 YSYEKL. Unmatched junction bases numbered 8, after V lost 0 bases and J lost 0 bases. Written as DNA, the CDR3 is TGCGCCAGCAGCCAAGAAGTAGCGGGGGGTCACAGCTCCTACAATGAGCAGTTCTTC. Translation: CASSQEVAGGHSSYNEQFF.

The chain joins TRBV18 to TRBJ2-2, with D tentatively TRBD1 (5 bases). Per the germline V gene, CDR1 is KGHSH and CDR2 is LQKENI. The CDR3 length is 14 residues. Trimming pared 2 bases from V and 5 bases from J, leaving 9 bases between. This CDR3 is CASSPSSGTGELFF. The CDR3 DNA reads as TGTGCCAGCTCACCAAGTTCAGGGACCGGGGAGCTGTTTTTT.

The chain carries TRBV18 and TRBJ2-6; a possible D gene is TRBD2 (7 bases). V lost 3 bases, J lost 2 bases, and 17 bases lay in between. The CDR3 has 18 residues. Germline V lookup: CDR1 KGHSH, CDR2 LQKENI. The CDR3 coding sequence is TGTGCCAGCTCACCGCAAGAAAGGGGGGGCCCTGGGGCCAACGTCCTGACTTTC. Protein sequence: CASSPQERGGPGANVLTF.

The J gene is TRBJ1-2, the V gene TRBV4-1; weak D call: TRBD1 (5 bases). The CDR3 runs to 14 residues. Germline CDR1 is MGHRA and CDR2 is YSYEKL. V shed 4 bases and J shed 3 bases, with 12 bases lying between them. In nucleotides, the CDR3 is TGCGCCAGCAGCCGCGACAGAGTCGACTATGGCTACACCTTC. It is translated as CASSRDRVDYGYTF.